This T cell receptor (beta chain) was sequenced during a study of shared clonotypes between healthy human individuals. Selected positively for CCR7 and CD45RO-negative, naive CD8 cells excluded terminally differentiated effector memory CD45RA+ cells. The CDR3 runs to 16 residues. Trimming cost V 1 base and J 3 bases, with 16 bases left between them. Germline V gene data show CDR1 as MNHNS and CDR2 as SASEGT. The method was immunoSEQ multiplex PCR; TCRdb's version includes in-frame clones alone and lacks a portion of them. Of around 1.9 million clones in the sample, just over 90% were seen once. V usage is TRBV6-1 and J usage is TRBJ2-7, with D perhaps matching TRBD1 (6 bases). The source of this sequence is a man aged 18 to 35 in good health. Some clones in this sample may be carry-over from other donors' samples. Sequenced: naive CD8+ T cells from PBMCs. The CDR3 loop is CASSEGRDIRNYEQYF. The DNA of the CDR3 is TGTGCCAGCAGTGAAGGCCGGGACATCAGAAACTACGAGCAGTACTTC.